This T cell receptor (beta chain) was sequenced in a study of blood T cell repertoires in COVID-19. Study as a whole: The analysed material was cDNA or gDNA that came from T cells, B-cell-depleted T cells, or PBMCs.

The germline gives CDR1 LNHDA, CDR2 SQIVND (reference sequence). V lost 7 bases and J lost 10; bases outside the gene matches: 7. CDR3 length: 14 residues. This clone was seen only once. Libraries were prepared by immunoSEQ multiplex PCR; TCRdb keeps only in-frame clonotypes and omits some of them. Of 70,000 to 90,000 clones listed, around 80% are singletons. This sequence joins TRBV19 and TRBJ1-6; TRBD1 agrees at 10 bases. The source of this sequence is a woman older than 75 with acute or convalescent COVID-19. The sequencing input was peripheral blood. CDR3 coding DNA: TGTGCCAGTACCCAAGACAGGGGGCGATCACCCCTCCACTTT. It translates to CASTQDRGRSPLHF. The variable domain in full, completed from reference TRBV19 and TRBJ1-6, reads DGGITQSPKYLFRKEGQNVTLSCEQNLNHDAMYWYRQDPGQGLRLIYYSQIVNDFQKGDIAEGYSVSREKKESFPLTVTSAQKNPTAFYLCASTQDRGRSPLHFGNGTRLTVT.